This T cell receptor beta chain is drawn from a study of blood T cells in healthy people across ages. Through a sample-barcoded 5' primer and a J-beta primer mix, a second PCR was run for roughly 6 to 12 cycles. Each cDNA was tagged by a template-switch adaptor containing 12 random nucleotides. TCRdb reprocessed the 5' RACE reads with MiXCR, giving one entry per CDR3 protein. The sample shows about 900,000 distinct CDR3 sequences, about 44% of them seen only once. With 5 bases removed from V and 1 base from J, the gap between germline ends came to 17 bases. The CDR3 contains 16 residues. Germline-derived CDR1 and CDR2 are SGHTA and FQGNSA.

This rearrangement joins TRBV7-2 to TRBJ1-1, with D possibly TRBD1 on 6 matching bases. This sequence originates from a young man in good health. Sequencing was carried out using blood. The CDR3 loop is CASSHRDDRPNTEAFF. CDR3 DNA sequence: TGTGCCAGCAGCCACAGGGACGACAGACCGAACACTGAAGCTTTCTTT.